The TCR beta chain under discussion was sequenced for a study of blood T cell repertoires in COVID-19. The overall study: Samples of COVID-19 (acute and convalescent) were obtained from the United States, Italy and Spain.

As processed by the authors: For nucleated cells, counts were estimated from reference gene primer amplification. The protocol was immunoSEQ multiplex PCR, while the TCRdb copy is restricted to in-frame clones and leaves out a portion. The V and J calls and the clone size are those of that table, but D and trimming were determined from the DNA. Here the sample spans a few hundred thousand clones, about nine tenths being singletons. Sequencing used peripheral blood. This sequence originates from a man aged 25 to 40 who had recovered from COVID-19.

This CDR3 is CASSQWRGNSPLHF. In nucleotides, the CDR3 is TGTGCCAGCAGTCAGTGGCGGGGAAATTCACCCCTCCACTTT. The J gene is TRBJ1-6, the V gene TRBV6-5, with unresolved D. Looked up from germline, CDR1 is MNHEY and CDR2 is SVGAGI. There are 14 residues in the CDR3. Trimming stripped 5 bases from V and 7 bases from J, with 12 bases between.